This T cell receptor (beta chain) was obtained from a study of post-analysis software for immune sequencing data. Study details: Courses of disease covered relapsing-remitting, secondary progressive and progressive-relapsing multiple sclerosis. Study-level points and caveats: TRBV5-6, TRBV5-1 and TRBV20-1 belonged to a set of roughly 5 TRBV segments that were more frequent in patients than controls. Multiple sclerosis patients showed significantly lower normalized Chao1 diversity than controls did.

The TCR beta cDNA libraries contained unique molecular identifiers. TCRdb re-derived calls from the PCR reads in MiXCR, one entry per CDR3 protein. The sample consists of more than 450,000 distinct CDR3 sequences, roughly 34% of them appearing once. The CDR3 covers 18 residues. The germline V and J ends were trimmed by 0 bases and 9 bases, with 24 bases remaining between them. The germline CDR1 and CDR2 sequences are LNHNV and YYDKDF (reference sequence). As to this clonotype: Its antigen is currently unknown.

Specimen: blood. J is TRBJ1-3 and V is TRBV15; D unclear. The TCR originated in a girl under 18 with multiple sclerosis. The CDR3 region is CATSRDIGLVNEGGTIYF. In DNA, the CDR3 is TGTGCCACCAGCAGAGATATAGGCCTTGTGAACGAAGGCGGCACCATATATTTT.